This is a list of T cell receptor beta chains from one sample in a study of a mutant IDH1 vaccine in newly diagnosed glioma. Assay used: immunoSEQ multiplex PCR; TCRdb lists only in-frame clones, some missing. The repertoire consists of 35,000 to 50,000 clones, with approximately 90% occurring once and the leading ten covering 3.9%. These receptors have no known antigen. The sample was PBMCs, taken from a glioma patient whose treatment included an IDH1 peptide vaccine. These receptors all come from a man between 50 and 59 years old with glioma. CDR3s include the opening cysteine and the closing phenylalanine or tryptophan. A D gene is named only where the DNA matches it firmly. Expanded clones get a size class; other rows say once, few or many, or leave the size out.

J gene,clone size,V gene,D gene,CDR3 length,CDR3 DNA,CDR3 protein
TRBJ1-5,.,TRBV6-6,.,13,TGTGCCAGTTTCGACCGCGAGCATGGACCCCAGCATTTT,CASFDREHGPQHF
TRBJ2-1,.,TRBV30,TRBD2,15,TGTGCCTGGTCCCCAAGGGAGCGGGGCTACAATGAGCAGTTCTTC,CAWSPRERGYNEQFF
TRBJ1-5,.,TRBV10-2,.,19,TGCGCCAGCAGTGGATCAACGGGGGGGGGACTCTATAGCAATCAGCCCCAGCATTTT,CASSGSTGGGLYSNQPQHF
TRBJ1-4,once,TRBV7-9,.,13,TGTGCCAGCACTCTGGGTCCCGATGAAAAACTGTTTTTT,CASTLGPDEKLFF
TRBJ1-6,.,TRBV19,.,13,TGTGCCAGTAGGGCAGGCTTCAATTCACCCCTCCACTTT,CASRAGFNSPLHF
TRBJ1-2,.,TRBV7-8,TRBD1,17,TGTGCCAGCAGCCTGGACAGGGATCGGAGTCGTTTCTATGGCTACACCTTC,CASSLDRDRSRFYGYTF
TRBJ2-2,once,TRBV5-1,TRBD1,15,TGCGCCAGCAGCTTGGGGACAGGATTCACCGGGGAGCTGTTTTTT,CASSLGTGFTGELFF
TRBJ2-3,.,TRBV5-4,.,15,TGTGCCAGCAGCTTCTCGCGGGGCGGCACAGATACGCAGTATTTT,CASSFSRGGTDTQYF
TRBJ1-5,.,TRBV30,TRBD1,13,TGTGCCTGGAGGGTGGACAGGACCCAGCCCCAGCATTTT,CAWRVDRTQPQHF
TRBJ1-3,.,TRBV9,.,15,TGTGCCAGCAGTATTAGCGACAGAGCTGGAAACACCATATATTTT,CASSISDRAGNTIYF
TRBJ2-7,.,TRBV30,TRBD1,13,TGTGCCTTCGAGCCAGGGGGAGTTCACGAGCAGTACTTC,CAFEPGGVHEQYF
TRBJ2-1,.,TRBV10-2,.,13,TGCGCCAGCAGTTTGGTAGAATACAATGAGCAGTTCTTC,CASSLVEYNEQFF
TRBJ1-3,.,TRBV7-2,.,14,TGTGCCAGCAGCCAGAGGTTCCGGGGCAACACCATATATTTT,CASSQRFRGNTIYF
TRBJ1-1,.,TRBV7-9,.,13,TGTGCCAGCACCAAGTGGGGGAGCACTGAAGCTTTCTTT,CASTKWGSTEAFF
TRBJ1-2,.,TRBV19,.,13,TGTGCCAGTACCCCTGCGGGACGGAGGGGCTACACCTTC,CASTPAGRRGYTF
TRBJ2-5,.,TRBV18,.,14,TGTGCCAGCTCACCACCGAGGGGGATGGAGACCCAGTACTTC,CASSPPRGMETQYF
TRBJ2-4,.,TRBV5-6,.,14,TGTGCCAGCAGCTTCAGGGCCGCCAAAAACATTCAGTACTTC,CASSFRAAKNIQYF
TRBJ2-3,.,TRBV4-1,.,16,TGCGCCAGCAGCCAAGATCTTAGACGGGGCACAGATACGCAGTATTTT,CASSQDLRRGTDTQYF
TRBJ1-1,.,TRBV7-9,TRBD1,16,TGTGCCAGCAGCTGGGACAGACGGAATTTGAACACTGAAGCTTTCTTT,CASSWDRRNLNTEAFF
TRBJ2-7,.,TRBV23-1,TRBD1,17,TGCGCCAGCAGTCAACCCTCTAGAGGGGGCGTACACTACGAGCAGTACTTC,CASSQPSRGGVHYEQYF
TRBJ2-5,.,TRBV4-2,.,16,TGTGCCAGCAGCCAAGAGGGTTCCGGGGGCCAAGAGACCCAGTACTTC,CASSQEGSGGQETQYF
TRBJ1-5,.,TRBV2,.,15,TGTGCCAGCAGTGCTGGGGGTCGGAGCAATCAGCCCCAGCATTTT,CASSAGGRSNQPQHF